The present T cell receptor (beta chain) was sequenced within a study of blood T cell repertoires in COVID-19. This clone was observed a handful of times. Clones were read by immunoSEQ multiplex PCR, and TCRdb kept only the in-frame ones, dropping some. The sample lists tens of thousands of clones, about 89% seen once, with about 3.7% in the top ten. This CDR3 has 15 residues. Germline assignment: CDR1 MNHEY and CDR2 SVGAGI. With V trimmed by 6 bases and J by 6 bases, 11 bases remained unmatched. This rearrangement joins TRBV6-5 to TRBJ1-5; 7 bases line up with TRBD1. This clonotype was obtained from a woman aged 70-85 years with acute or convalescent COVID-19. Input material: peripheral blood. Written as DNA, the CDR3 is TGTGCCAGCAGGCTACAGGGGAGTTTGGGTCAGCCCCAGCATTTT. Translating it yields CASRLQGSLGQPQHF.